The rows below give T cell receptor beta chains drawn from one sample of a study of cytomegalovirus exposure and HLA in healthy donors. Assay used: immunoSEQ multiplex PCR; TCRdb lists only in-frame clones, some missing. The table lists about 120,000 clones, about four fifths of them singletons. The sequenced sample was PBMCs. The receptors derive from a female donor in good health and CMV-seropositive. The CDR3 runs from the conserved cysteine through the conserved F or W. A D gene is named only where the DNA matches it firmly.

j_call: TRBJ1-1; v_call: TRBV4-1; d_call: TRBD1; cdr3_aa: CASSQGTGSETEAFF
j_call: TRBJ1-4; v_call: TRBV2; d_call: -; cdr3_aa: CASSEGLINEKLFF
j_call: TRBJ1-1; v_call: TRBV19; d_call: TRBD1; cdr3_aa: CASIPGQRNTEAFF
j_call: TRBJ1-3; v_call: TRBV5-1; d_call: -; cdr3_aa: CASSFAPDSSGNTIYF
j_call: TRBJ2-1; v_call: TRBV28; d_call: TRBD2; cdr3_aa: CASSPRGSGGGTKVF
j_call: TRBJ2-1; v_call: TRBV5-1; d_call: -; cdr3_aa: CASSLPQGTYNEQFF
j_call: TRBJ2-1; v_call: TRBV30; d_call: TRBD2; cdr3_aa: CAWNSLRSIVPSGGFNEQFF
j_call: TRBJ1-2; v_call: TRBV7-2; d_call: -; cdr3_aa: CASSPGQGPSYTF
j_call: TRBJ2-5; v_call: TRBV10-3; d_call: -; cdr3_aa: CAISRDSLETQYF
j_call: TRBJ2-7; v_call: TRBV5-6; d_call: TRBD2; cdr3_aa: CASSFPGGGIYEQYF
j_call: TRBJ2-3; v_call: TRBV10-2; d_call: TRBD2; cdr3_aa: CASSLTSGVPDTQYF
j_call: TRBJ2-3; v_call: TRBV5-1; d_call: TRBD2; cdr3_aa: CASKDLAGGPTDTQYF
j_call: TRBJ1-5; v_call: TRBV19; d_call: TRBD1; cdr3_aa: CASSRDRGPNQPQHF
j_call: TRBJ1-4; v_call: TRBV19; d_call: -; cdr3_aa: CATKRDRGTANEKLFF
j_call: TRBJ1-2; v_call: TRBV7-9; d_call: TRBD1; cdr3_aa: CASSPRDSHYGYTF
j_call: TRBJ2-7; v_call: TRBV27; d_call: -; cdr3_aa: CAAPLSSYEQYF
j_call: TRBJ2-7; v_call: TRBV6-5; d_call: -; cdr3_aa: CASSSEVGTYSYEQYF
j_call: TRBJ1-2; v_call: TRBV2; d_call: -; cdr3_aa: CASGPGVTGTYGYTF
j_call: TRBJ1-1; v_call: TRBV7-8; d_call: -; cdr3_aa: CASSLSGGYTEAFF
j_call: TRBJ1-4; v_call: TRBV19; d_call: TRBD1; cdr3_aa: CASSVAGTGKSHNEKLFF
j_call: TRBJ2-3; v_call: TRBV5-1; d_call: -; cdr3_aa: CASSLGGGFTDTQYF
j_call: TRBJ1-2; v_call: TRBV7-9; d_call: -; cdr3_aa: CASSPLTAYGYTF
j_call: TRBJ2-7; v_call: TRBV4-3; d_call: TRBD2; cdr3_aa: CASSQVRASGGSSYEQYF
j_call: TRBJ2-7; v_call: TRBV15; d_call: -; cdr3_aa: CATSRDERSEQYF
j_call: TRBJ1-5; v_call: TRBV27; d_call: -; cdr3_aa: CASSTLTGFYSNQPQHF
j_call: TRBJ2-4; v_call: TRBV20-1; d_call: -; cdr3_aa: CSATFLNIQYF
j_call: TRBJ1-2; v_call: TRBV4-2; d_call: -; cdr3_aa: CASSQDAGGDYGYTF
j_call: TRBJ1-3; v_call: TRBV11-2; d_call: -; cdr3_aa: CASSPGRGSGNTIYF
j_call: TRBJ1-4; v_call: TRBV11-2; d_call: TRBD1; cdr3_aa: CASSSGQGTNEKLFF